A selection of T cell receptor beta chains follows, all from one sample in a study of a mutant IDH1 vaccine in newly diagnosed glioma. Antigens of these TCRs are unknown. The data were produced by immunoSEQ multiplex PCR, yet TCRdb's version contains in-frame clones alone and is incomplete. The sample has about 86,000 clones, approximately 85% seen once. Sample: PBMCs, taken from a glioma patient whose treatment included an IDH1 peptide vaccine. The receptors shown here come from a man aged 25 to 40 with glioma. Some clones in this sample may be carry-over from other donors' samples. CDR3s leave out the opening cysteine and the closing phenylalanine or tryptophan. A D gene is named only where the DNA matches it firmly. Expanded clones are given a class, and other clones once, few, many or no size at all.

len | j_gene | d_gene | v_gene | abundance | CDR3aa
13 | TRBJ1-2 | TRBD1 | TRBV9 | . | ASSVAGQKDYGYT
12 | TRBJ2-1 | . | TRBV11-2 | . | ASSSITGYNEQF
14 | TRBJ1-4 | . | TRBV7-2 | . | ASSDPSEAGNEKLF
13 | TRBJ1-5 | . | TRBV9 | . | ASSVVGGRDQPQH
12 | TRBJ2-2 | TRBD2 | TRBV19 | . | ASRTSGHTGELF
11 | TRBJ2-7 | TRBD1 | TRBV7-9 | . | ASSLNRGDEQY
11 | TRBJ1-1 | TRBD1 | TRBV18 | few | ASSPNRGDEAF
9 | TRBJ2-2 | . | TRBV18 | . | ASTIAGELF
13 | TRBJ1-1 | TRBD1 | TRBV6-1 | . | ASSSRTGGYTEAF
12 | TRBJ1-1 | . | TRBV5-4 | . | ASSLRQGGTEAF
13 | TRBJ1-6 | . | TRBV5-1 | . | ASSIEGGFNSPLH
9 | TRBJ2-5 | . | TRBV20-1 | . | SARDQETQY
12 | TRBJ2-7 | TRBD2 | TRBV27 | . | ASSFSGATYEQY
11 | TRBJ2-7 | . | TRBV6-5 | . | ASSYSSRAGQY
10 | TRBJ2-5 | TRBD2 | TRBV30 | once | AWNPGGETQY
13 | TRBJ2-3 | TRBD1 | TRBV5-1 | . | ASSLRDREQDTQY
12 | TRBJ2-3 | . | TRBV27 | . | ASSVTVAWDTQY
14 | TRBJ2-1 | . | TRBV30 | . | AWSVGSGVSYNEQF
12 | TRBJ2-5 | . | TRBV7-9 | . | ASSPGLNQETQY
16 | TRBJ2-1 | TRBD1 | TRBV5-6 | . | ASKDRDRGLIGSNEQF
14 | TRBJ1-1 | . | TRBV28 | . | ASSSYQHTKDTEAF
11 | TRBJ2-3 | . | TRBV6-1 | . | ASSRERGDTQY
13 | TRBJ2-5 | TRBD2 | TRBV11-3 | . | ASSLGLAGQETQY
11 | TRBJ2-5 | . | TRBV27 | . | ASSYIVGETQY
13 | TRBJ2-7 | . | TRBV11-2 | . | ASSLEWGSSYEQY
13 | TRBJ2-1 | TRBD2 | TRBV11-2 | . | ASGSLAGAYNEQF
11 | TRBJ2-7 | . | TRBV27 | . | ASSTLLPYEQY
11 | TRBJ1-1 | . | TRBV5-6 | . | ASSLGPGAEAF
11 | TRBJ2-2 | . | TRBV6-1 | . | ALGAPNTGELF
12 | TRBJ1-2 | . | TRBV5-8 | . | ASSLDREIYGYT
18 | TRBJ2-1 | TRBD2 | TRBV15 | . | APPREPSGRGSMANNEQF
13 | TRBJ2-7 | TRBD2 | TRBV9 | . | ASSVGLAGTYEQY
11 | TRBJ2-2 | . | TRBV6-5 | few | ASSYTMAGELF
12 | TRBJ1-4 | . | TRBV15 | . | ATSRVGRNEKLF
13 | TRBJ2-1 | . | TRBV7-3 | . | ASSLEGLRGNEQF
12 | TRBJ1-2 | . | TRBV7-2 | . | ASSSRRGGYGYT
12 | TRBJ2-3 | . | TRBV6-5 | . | ASSSRRGTDTQY
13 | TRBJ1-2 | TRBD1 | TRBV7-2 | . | ASSLHPDRVHGYT
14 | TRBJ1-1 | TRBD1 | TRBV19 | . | ASSIGAGGASTEAF
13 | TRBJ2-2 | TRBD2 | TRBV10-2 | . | ASSETGGDTGELF
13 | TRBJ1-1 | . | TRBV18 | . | ASSTAGRENTEAF
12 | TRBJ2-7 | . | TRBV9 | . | ASSRTGLAYEQY
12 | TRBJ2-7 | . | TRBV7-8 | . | ASSLRQGPYEQY
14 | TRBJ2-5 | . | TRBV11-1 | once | ASSLDGGGIQETQY
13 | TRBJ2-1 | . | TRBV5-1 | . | ASSPTASSYNEQF
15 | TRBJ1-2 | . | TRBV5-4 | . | ASSRRDGTQANYGYT
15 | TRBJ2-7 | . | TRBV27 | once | ASSLYFGTSRSYEQY
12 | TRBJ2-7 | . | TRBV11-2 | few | ASSGTAVSYEQY
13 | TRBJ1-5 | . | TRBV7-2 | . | ASSLGSLSNQPQH
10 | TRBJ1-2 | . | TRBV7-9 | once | ASSSDWGGYT
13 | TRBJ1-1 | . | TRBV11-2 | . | ASSFAGTVNTEAF
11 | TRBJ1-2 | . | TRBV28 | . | ASLGRINYGYT